This T cell receptor (beta chain) originates from a study of CD8+ T cells in alopecia areata. Overall study context: Treatment with tofacitinib (6 to 18 months) was followed by 6 months off drug.

Concerning this clone itself: Its matching antigen is unknown.

Whole-study findings and limits: For baseline CD8+ expansion, any link to response stays uncertain with one nonresponder. Scalp clonality and expanded CD8+ clones among the top 100 were significantly decreased by tofacitinib. In lesional scalp, particularly from alopecia totalis/universalis, clonality was higher than in normal scalp.

Treatment described: oral pan-JAK inhibitor, 5-10 mg twice daily. It was cDNA, reverse transcribed from extracted RNA, that served as the sequencing template. The data were produced by immunoSEQ multiplex PCR, yet TCRdb's version contains in-frame clones alone and is incomplete. The table lists about 300,000 clones, over 45% of them singletons. The V end was cut by 0 bases, the J end by 4 bases, with 7 bases between. The CDR3 covers 14 residues. The germline V gene has CDR1 SGDLS and CDR2 YYNGEE. This specimen consisted of CD4+ T cells sorted from blood, obtained at week 24, from a patient treated with tofacitinib. This receptor was taken from a human donor with alopecia areata. The J gene is TRBJ2-2, the V gene TRBV9, with D uncertain. CDR3 bases: TGTGCCAGCAGCGTAGCGCCCGGCACCGGGGAGCTGTTTTTT. Encoded protein: CASSVAPGTGELFF.